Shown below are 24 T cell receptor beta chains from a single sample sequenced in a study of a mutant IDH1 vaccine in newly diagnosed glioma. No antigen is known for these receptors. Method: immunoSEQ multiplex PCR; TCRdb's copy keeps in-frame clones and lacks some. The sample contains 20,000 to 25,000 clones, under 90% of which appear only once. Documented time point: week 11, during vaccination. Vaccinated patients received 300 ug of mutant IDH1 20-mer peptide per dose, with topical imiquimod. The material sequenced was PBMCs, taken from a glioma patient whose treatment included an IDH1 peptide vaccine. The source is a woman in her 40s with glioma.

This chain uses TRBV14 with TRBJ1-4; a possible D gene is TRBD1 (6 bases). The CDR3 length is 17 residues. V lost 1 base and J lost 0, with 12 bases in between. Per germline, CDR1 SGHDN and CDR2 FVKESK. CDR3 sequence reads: CASSQGGALATNEKLFF. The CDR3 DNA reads TGTGCCAGCAGCCAAGGGGGGGCTTTGGCAACTAATGAAAAACTGTTTTTT.

CDR3 residues: CASSYSGGEQYF. Here the CDR3 DNA reads TGTGCCAGCAGTTACTCAGGGGGCGAGCAGTACTTC. The genes are TRBV6-5 and TRBJ2-7; a weak D match, TRBD1 (6 bases). Germline V gene sequence: CDR1 MNHEY, CDR2 SVGAGI. Trimming shortened V by 0 bases and J by 6 bases, and 6 bases separated the two germline ends. This CDR3 is built from 12 residues.

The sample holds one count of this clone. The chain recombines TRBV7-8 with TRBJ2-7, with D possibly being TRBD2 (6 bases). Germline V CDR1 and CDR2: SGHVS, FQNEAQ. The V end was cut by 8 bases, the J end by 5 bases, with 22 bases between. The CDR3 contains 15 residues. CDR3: CASGSPRDRGNEQYF. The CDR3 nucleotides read TGTGCCAGCGGCTCCCCACGAGATCGGGGGAACGAGCAGTACTTC.

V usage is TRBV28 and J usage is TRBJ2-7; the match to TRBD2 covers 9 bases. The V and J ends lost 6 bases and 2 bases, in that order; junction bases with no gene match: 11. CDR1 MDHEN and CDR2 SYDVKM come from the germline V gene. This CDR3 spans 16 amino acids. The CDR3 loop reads CASSPPLAGPTYEQYF. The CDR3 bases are TGTGCCAGCAGCCCCCCCCTAGCGGGGCCAACCTACGAGCAGTACTTC. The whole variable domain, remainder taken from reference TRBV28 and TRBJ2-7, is DVKVTQSSRYLVKRTGEKVFLECVQDMDHENMFWYRQDPGLGLRLIYFSYDVKMKEKGDIPEGYSVSREKKERFSLILESASTNQTSMYLCASSPPLAGPTYEQYFGPGTRLTVT.

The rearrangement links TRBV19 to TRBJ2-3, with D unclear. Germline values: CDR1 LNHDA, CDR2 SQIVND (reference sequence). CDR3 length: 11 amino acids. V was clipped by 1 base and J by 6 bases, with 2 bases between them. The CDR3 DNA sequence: TGTGCCAGTAGTATAGGCGATACGCAGTATTTT. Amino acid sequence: CASSIGDTQYF.

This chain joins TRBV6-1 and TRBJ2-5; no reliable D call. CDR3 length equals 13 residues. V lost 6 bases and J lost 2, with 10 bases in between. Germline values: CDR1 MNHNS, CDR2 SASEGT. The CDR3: CASRDPWQETQYF. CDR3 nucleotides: TGTGCCAGCAGGGACCCGTGGCAAGAGACCCAGTACTTC.

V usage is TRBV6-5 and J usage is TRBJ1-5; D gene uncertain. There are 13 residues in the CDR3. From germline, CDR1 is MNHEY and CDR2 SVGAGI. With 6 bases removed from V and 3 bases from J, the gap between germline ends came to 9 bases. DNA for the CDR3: TGTGCCAGCAGCCTAGAATTCAATCAGCCCCAGCATTTT. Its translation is CASSLEFNQPQHF.

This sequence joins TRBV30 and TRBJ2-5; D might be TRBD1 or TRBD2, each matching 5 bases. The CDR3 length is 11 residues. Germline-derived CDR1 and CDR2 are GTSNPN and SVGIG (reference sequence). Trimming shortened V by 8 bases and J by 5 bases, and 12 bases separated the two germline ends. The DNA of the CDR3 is TGTGCCCTCGGGGCGGCGGAGACCCAGTACTTC. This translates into CALGAAETQYF.

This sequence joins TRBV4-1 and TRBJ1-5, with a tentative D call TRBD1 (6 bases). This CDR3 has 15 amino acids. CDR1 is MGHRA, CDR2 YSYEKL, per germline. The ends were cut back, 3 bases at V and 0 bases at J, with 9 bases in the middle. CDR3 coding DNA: TGCGCCAGCAGCCAGACAGGCCTTAGCAATCAGCCCCAGCATTTT. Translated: CASSQTGLSNQPQHF.

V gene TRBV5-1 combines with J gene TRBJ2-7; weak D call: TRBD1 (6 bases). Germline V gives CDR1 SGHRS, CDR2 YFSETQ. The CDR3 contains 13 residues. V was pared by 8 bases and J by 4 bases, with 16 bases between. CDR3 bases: TGCGCCAGTACCCGGGACATTCCATACGAGCAGTACTTC. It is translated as CASTRDIPYEQYF.

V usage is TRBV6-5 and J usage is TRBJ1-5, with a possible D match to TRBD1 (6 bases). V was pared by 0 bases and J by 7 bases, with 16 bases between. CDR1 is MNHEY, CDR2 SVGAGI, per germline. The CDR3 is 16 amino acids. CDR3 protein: CASSYSSRSRGQPQHF. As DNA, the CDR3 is TGTGCCAGCAGTTACTCTAGTCGGAGCAGGGGCCAGCCCCAGCATTTT.

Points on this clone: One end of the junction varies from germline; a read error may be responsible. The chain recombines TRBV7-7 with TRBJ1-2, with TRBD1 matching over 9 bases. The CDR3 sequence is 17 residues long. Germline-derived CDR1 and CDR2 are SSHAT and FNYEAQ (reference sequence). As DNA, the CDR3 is TGTGCTAGCAGAGACCGGGACAGGGTTCTCGAAATGTGTGGCTACACCTTC. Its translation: CASRDRDRVLEMCGYTF.

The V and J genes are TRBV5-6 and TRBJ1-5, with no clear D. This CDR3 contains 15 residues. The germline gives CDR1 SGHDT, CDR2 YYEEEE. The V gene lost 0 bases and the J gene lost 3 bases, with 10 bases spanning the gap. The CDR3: CASSLASRNNQPQHF. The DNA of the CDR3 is TGTGCCAGCAGCTTGGCCAGTAGAAACAATCAGCCCCAGCATTTT. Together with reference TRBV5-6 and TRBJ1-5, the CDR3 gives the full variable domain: DAGVTQSPTHLIKTRGQQVTLRCSPKSGHDTVSWYQQALGQGPQFIFQYYEEEERQRGNFPDRFSGHQFPNYSSELNVNALLLGDSALYLCASSLASRNNQPQHFGDGTRLSIL.

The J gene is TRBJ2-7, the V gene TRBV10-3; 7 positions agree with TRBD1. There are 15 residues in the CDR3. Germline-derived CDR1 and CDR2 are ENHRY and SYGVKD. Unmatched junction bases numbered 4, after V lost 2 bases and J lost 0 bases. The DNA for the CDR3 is TGTGCCATCAGTGAGAAGGGGGCGAACTCCTACGAGCAGTACTTC. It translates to CAISEKGANSYEQYF.

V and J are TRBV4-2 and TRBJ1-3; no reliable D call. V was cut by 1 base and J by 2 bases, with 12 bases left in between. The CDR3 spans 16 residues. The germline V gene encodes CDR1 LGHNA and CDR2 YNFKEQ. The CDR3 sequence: CASSQVVRETGNTIYF. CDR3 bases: TGTGCCAGCAGCCAAGTCGTCCGGGAAACTGGAAACACCATATATTTT.

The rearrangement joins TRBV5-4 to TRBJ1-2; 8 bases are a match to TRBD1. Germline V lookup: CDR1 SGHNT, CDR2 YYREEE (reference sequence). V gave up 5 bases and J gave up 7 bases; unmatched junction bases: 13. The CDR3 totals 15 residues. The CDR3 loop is CASSKDRALRGGYTF. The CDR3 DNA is TGTGCCAGCAGTAAGGACAGGGCCCTCCGCGGTGGCTACACCTTC.

The CDR3 DNA is TGCGCCAGCAGCCAAGAACAGGGACGGACTGAAGCTTTCTTT. Translated: CASSQEQGRTEAFF. The chain joins TRBV5-1 to TRBJ1-1; maybe TRBD1 (6 bases). Trimming removed 4 bases at V and 5 bases at J, with 15 bases between. Per germline, CDR1 SGHRS and CDR2 YFSETQ. The CDR3 is 14 amino acids.

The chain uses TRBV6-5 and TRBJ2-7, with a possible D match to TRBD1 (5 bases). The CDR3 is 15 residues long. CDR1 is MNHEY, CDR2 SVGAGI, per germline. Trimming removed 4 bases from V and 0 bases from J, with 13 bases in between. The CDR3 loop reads CASSSLETASYEQYF. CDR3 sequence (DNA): TGTGCCAGCAGTTCCCTGGAGACAGCCTCCTACGAGCAGTACTTC.

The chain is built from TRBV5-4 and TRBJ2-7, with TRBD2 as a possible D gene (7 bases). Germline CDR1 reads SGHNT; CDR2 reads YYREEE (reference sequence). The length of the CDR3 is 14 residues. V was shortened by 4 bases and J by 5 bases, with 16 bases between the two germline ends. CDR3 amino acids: CASSPGGGRDEQYF. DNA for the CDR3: TGTGCCAGCAGCCCTGGGGGGGGCCGGGACGAGCAGTACTTC.

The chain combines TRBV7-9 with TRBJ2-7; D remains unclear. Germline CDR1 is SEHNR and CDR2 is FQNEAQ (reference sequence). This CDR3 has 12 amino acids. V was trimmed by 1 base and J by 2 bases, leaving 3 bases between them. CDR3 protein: CASSLGAYEQYF. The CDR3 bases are TGTGCCAGCAGCTTAGGGGCCTACGAGCAGTACTTC.

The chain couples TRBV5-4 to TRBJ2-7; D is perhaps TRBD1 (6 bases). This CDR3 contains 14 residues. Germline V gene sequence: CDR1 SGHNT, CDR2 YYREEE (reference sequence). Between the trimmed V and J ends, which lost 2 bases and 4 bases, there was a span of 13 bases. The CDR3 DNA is TGTGCCAGCAGCTTACAGGGTCCGGTTTACGAGCAGTACTTC. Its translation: CASSLQGPVYEQYF.

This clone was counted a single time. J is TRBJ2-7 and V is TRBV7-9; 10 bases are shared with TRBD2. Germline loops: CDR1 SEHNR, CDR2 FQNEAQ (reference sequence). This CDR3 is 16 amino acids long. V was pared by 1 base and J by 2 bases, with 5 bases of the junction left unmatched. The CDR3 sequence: CASSLVLAGGTYEQYF. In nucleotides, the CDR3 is TGTGCCAGCAGCTTAGTATTAGCGGGGGGCACCTACGAGCAGTACTTC.

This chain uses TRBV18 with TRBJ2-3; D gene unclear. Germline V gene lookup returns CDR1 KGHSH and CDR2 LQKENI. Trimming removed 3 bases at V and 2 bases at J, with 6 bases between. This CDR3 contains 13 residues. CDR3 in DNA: TGTGCCAGCTCACCGGCGGTCACAGATACGCAGTATTTT. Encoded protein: CASSPAVTDTQYF.

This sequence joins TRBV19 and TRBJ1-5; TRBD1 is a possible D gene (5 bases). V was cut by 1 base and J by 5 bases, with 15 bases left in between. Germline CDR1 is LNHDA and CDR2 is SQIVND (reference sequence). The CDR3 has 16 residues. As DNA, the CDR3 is TGTGCCAGTAGTATAGCGTTGGGGGGGTCGTATCAGCCCCAGCATTTT. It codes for CASSIALGGSYQPQHF.